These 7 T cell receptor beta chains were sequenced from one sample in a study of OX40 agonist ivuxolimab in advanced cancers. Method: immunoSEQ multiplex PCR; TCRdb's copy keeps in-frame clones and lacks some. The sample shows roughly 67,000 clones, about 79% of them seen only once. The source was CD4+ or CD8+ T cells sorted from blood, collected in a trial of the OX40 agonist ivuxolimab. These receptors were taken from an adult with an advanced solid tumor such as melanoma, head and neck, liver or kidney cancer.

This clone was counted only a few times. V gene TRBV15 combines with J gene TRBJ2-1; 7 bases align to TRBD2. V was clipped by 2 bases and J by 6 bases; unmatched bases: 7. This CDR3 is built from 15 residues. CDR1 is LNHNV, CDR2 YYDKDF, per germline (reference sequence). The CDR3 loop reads CATSRTRESVNEQFF. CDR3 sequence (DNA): TGTGCCACCAGCAGAACGCGGGAGTCGGTCAATGAGCAGTTCTTC.

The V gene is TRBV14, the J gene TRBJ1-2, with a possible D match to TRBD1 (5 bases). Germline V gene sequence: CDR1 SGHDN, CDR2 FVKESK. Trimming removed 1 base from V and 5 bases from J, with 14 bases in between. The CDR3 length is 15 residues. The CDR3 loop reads CASSQGPGRDYGYTF. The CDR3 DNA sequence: TGTGCCAGCAGCCAAGGCCCGGGGCGAGATTATGGCTACACCTTC.

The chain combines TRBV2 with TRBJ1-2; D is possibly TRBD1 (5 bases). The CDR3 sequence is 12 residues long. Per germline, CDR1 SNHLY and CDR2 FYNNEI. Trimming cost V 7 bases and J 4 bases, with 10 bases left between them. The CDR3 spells CASNQGGYGYTF. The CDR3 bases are TGTGCCAGCAATCAGGGAGGCTATGGCTACACCTTC. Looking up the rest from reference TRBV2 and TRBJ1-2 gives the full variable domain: EPEVTQTPSHQVTQMGQEVILRCVPISNHLYFYWYRQILGQKVEFLVSFYNNEISEKSEIFDDQFSVERPDGSNFTLKIRSTKLEDSAMYFCASNQGGYGYTFGSGTRLTVV.

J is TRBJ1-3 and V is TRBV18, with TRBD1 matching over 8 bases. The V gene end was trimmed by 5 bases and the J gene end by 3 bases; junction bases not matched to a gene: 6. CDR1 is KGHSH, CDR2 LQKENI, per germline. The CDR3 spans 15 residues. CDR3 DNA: TGTGCCAGCTCATCTTCCGGGACAGGTGGAAACACCATATATTTT. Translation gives CASSSSGTGGNTIYF.

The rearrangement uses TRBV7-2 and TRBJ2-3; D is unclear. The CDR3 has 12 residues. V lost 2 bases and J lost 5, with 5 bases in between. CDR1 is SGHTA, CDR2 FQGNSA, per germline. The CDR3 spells CASSLRLDTQYF. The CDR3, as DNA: TGTGCCAGCAGCTTAAGGCTAGATACGCAGTATTTT. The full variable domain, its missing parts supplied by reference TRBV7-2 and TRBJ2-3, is GAGVSQSPSNKVTEKGKDVELRCDPISGHTALYWYRQSLGQGLEFLIYFQGNSAPDKSGLPSDRFSAERTGGSVSTLTIQRTQQEDSAVYLCASSLRLDTQYFGPGTRLTVL.

Here the CDR3 DNA reads TGTGCCAGCAGTTACTCGGACACCCGACTAGTGCGGTTCTTC. This translates into CASSYSDTRLVRFF. The chain employs TRBV6-5 and TRBJ2-1; D is perhaps TRBD2 (6 bases). Germline lookup yields CDR1 MNHEY and CDR2 SVGAGI. Trimming took off 0 bases at V and 15 bases at J, with 18 bases between the two ends. The CDR3 length is 14 residues.

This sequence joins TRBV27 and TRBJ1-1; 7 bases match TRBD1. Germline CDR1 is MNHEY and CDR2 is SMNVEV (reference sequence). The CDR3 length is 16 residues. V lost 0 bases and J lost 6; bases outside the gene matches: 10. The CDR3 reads CASSLSLGRGYAEAFF. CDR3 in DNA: TGTGCCAGCAGTTTATCCCTCGGCAGGGGGTACGCTGAAGCTTTCTTT.